Listed below are T cell receptor beta chains from one sample, sequenced in a study of HIV-infected patients and healthy controls. TCRdb fed the 5' RACE reads into MiXCR, producing one record per CDR3 protein. The table lists over 55,000 distinct CDR3 sequences, approximately 15% of them singletons, with around 5.9% in the top ten. The sample was CD4+ T cells from blood. These receptors were obtained from a human donor in good health. Each CDR3 is given with its conserved first and last residue. Expanded clones get a size class; other rows say once, few or many, or leave the size out.

cdr3_length,v_call,clone_size,cdr3_aa
14,TRBV7-2,-,CASSLGSSKNIQYF
20,TRBV5-6,-,CASSSQPDRALTSGANVLTF
15,TRBV7-2,-,CASSLESGYGQPQHF
15,TRBV20-1,-,CSARDLGFRADTQYF
16,TRBV7-2,many,CASSLGQGSGRNEQFF
14,TRBV5-1,-,CASLLGAGYNEQFF
17,TRBV7-2,-,CASSLVPGLATYNEQFF
14,TRBV3-1,-,CASSQRTGIETQYF
17,TRBV27,-,CASSFRTANGQNTEAFF
15,TRBV7-2,-,CASSPGQGALDTQYF
15,TRBV18,few,CASSKTGGAKNIQYF
13,TRBV6-2/TRBV6-3,-,CASNNGAGWQITF
17,TRBV18,-,CASSPRPAGGTYNEQFF
12,TRBV28,medium-sized,CASSLGENIQYF
13,TRBV28,many,CASSVSGTNEQFF
13,TRBV20-1,-,CSAGSGTGYGYTF
15,TRBV7-3,many,CASSQTGTGYYEQYF
15,TRBV19,-,CASSSLGQTSYEQYF
14,TRBV12-3/TRBV12-4,many,CASSFGQLNTEAFF
15,TRBV18,-,CASSPGTGGNQPQHF
15,TRBV9,-,CASSELSGRTNTIYF
14,TRBV28,-,CASSFLAGINTQYF
15,TRBV7-6,few,CASSLNEGMDYEQYF
14,TRBV12-3/TRBV12-4,-,CASSFPQGQETQYF
15,TRBV18,few,CASSVRESHTGELFF
18,TRBV7-2,-,CASSNPGQKNLNNSPLHF
12,TRBV28,many,CASSLSGGDYTF
15,TRBV7-2,many,CASSLAGGRVDTQYF
15,TRBV28,few,CASSFQRGRGNTIYF
16,TRBV5-1,-,CASSAGPQGAGNTIYF
13,TRBV7-3,many,CASSFLRESEQYF
15,TRBV6-2/TRBV6-3,few,CASTYGLVRGYEQFF
16,TRBV7-9,many,CASSLDDHPLKDGYTF
14,TRBV5-4,-,CARGKEGVTDTQYF
15,TRBV20-1,-,CSAARQGTGNTEAFF
17,TRBV9,-,CASSVEAGTLGYNEQFF
18,TRBV7-9,few,CASSPGTGYTPNTGELFF
14,TRBV5-1,few,CASSSRDPAGELFF
16,TRBV6-2/TRBV6-3,-,CASTPYRGQGSREQYF
12,TRBV6-6,-,CASSYETGTQFF
11,TRBV29-1,many,CSVGLRSEQFF
15,TRBV12-3/TRBV12-4,many,CASSFDSPGRETQYF
15,TRBV7-3,-,CASSKTSGRADTQYF
15,TRBV3-1,many,CASSQPGQQFVTLHF
14,TRBV12-3/TRBV12-4,few,CASSFTSGRYEQFF
12,TRBV3-1,-,CASSRGGVEAFF
14,TRBV12-3/TRBV12-4,-,CASSLWSVSETQYF
17,TRBV28,-,CASSLGGLAGVRETQYF
12,TRBV20-1,many,CSATSGGSEQYF
16,TRBV20-1,few,CSARAVQSPSTDTQYF
16,TRBV6-2/TRBV6-3,few,CASSSRVGSPTDTQYF
14,TRBV6-4,many,CASSGTSGSDTQYF